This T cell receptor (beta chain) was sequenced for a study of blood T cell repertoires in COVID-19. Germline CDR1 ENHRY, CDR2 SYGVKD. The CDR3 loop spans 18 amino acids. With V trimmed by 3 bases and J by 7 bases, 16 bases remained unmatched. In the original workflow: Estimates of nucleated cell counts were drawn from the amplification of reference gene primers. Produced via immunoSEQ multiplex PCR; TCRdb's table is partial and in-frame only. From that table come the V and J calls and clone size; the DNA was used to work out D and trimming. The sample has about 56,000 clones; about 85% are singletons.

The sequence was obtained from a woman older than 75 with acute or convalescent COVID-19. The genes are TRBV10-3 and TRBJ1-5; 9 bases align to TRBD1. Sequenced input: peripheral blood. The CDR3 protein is CAISDEWAGTGISQPQHF. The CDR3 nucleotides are TGTGCCATCAGTGATGAATGGGCCGGGACAGGGATTTCCCAGCCCCAGCATTTT.